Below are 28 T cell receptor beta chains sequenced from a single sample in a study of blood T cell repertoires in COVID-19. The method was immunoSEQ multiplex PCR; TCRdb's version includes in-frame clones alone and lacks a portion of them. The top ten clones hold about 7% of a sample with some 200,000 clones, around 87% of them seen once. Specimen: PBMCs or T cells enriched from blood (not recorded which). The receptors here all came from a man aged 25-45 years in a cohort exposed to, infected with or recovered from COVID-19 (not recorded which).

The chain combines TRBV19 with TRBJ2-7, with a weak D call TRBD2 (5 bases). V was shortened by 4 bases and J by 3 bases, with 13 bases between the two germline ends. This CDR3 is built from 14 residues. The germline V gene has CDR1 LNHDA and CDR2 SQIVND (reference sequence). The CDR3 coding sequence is TGTGCCAGTAGTAGGACTGGTAGTTTCTACGAGCAGTACTTC. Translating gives CASSRTGSFYEQYF.

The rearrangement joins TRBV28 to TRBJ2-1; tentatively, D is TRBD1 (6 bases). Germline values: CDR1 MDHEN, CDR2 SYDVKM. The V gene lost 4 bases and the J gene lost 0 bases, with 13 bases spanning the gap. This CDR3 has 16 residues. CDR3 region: CASSSLGAVSYNEQFF. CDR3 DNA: TGTGCCAGCAGTTCGCTGGGGGCGGTCTCCTACAATGAGCAGTTCTTC.

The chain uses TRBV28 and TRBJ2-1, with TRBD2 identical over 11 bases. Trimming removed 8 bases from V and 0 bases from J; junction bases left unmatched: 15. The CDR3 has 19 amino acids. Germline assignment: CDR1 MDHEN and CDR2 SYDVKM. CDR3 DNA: TGTGCCAGCGGGTTTAGCGGGACTAGCGGACAGTTCTCCTACAATGAGCAGTTCTTC. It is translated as CASGFSGTSGQFSYNEQFF.

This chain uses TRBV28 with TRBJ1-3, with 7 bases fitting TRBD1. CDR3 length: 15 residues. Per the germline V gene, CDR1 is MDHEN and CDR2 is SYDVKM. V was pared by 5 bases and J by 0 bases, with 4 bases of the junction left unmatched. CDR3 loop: CASSRDRASGNTIYF. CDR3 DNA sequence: TGTGCCAGCAGTCGCGACAGGGCCTCTGGAAACACCATATATTTT.

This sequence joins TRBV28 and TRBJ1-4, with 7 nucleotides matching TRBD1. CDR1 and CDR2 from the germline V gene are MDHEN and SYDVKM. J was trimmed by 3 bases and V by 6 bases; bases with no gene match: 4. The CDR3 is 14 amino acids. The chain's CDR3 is CASSPGQSNEKLFF. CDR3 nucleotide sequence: TGTGCCAGCAGCCCGGGACAGTCTAATGAAAAACTGTTTTTT.

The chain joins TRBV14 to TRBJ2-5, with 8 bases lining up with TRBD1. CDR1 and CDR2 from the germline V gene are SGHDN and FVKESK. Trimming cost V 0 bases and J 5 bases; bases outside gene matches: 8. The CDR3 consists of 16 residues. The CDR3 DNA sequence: TGTGCCAGCAGCCAAGATTGGACAGGGTCCAGGGAGACCCAGTACTTC. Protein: CASSQDWTGSRETQYF.

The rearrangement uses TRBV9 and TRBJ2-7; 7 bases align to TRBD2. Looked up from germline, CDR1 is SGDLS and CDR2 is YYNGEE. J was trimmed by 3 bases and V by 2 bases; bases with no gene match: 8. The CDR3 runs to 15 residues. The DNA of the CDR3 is TGTGCCAGCAGCGTGGGGGGAGGGCGAGGCTACGAGCAGTACTTC. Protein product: CASSVGGGRGYEQYF.

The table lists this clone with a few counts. The CDR3 nucleotides are TGTGCCAGCAGCTTAGTAGGAGGCGGAACAGGGGATTCACCCCTCCACTTT. Protein sequence: CASSLVGGGTGDSPLHF. V usage is TRBV5-5 and J usage is TRBJ1-6; TRBD1 matches 7 bases. Germline V gene sequence: CDR1 SGHKS, CDR2 YYEKEE (reference sequence). The J segment lost 8 bases and the V segment lost 2 bases, leaving 13 bases of the junction unmatched. The CDR3 spans 17 residues.

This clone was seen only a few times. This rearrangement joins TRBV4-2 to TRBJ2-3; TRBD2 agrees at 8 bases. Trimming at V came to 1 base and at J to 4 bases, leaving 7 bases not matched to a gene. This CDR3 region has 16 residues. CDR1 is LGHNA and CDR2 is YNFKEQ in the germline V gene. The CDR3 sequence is CASSQGARTSSDTQYF. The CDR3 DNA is TGTGCCAGCAGCCAAGGAGCCCGGACTAGCTCAGATACGCAGTATTTT.

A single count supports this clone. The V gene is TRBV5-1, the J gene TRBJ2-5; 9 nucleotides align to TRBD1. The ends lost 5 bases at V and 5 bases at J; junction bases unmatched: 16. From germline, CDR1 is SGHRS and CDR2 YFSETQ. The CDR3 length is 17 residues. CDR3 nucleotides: TGCGCCAGCAGTTTAGGTACAGGGGGCCTCGAGGGGGAGACCCAGTACTTC. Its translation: CASSLGTGGLEGETQYF.

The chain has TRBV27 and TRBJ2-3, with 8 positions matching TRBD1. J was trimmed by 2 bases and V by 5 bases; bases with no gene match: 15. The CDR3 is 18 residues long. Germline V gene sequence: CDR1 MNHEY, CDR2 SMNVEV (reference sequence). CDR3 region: CASSPDRIGTGATDTQYF. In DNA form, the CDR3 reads TGTGCCAGCAGTCCCGACCGGATCGGGACAGGTGCCACAGATACGCAGTATTTT.

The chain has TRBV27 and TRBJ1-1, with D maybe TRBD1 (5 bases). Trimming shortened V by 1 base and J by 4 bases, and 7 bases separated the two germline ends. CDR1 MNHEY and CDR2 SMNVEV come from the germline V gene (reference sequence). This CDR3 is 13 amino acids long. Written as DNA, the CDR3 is TGTGCCAGCAGTTTATGGCAGGGCACTGAAGCTTTCTTT. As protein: CASSLWQGTEAFF.

CDR3 DNA: TGCGCCAGCAGCTTAACGTCACAGGGCGCATCGATAAATGGCTACACCTTC. Protein: CASSLTSQGASINGYTF. This chain uses TRBV5-1 with TRBJ1-2, with a possible D match to TRBD1 (6 bases). The germline CDR1 and CDR2 sequences are SGHRS and YFSETQ. The germline V and J ends were trimmed by 2 bases and 6 bases, with 23 bases remaining between them. This CDR3 region has 17 residues.

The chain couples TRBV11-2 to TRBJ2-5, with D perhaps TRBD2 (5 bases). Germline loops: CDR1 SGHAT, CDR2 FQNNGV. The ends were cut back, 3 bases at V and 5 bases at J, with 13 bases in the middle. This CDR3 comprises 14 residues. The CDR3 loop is CASSFRGLEETQYF. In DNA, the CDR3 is TGTGCCAGCAGCTTCCGGGGTTTAGAGGAGACCCAGTACTTC.

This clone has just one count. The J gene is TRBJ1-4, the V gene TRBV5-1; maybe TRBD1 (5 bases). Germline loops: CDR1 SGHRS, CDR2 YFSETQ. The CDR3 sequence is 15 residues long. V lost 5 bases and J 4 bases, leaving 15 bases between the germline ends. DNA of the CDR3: TGCGCCAGCAGAGAAGGGGCCATTCTTAATGAAAAACTGTTTTTT. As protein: CASREGAILNEKLFF.

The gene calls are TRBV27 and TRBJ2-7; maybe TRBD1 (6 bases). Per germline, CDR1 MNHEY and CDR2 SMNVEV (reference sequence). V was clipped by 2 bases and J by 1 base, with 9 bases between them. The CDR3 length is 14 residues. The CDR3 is CASSLNRASYEQYF. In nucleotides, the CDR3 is TGTGCCAGCAGTTTAAACAGGGCTTCCTACGAGCAGTACTTC.

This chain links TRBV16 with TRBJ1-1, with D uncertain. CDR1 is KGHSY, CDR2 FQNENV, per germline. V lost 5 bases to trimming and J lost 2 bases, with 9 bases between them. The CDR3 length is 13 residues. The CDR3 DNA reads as TGTGCCAGCAGCTCCCACAGCAACACTGAAGCTTTCTTT. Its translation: CASSSHSNTEAFF. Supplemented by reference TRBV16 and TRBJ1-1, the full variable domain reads GEEVAQTPKHLVRGEGQKAKLYCAPIKGHSYVFWYQQVLKNEFKFLISFQNENVFDETGMPKERFSAKCLPNSPCSLEIQATKLEDSAVYFCASSSHSNTEAFFGQGTRLTVV.

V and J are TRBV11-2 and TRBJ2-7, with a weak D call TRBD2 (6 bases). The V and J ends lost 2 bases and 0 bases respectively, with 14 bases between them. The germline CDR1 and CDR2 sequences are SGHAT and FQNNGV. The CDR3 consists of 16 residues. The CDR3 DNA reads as TGTGCCAGCAGCTTAAGTCCGGGAGCTAGCTCCTACGAGCAGTACTTC. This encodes CASSLSPGASSYEQYF.

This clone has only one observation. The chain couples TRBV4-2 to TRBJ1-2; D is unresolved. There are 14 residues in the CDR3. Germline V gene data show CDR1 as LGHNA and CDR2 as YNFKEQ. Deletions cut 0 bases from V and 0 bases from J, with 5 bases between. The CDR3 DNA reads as TGTGCCAGCAGCCAAGAAAGCCCTAACTATGGCTACACCTTC. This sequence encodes CASSQESPNYGYTF.

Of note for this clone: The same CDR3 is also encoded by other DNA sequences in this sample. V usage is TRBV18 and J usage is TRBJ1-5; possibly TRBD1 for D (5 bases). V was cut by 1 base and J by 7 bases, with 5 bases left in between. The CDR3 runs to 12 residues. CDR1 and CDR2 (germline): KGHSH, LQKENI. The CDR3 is CASSPQGQPQHF. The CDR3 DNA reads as TGTGCCAGCTCACCACAGGGGCAGCCCCAGCATTTT.

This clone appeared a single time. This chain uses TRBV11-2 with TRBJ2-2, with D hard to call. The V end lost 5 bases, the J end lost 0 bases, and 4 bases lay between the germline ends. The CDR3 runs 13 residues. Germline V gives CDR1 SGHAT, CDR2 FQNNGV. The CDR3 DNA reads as TGTGCCAGCAGCCTAACGAACACCGGGGAGCTGTTTTTT. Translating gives CASSLTNTGELFF.

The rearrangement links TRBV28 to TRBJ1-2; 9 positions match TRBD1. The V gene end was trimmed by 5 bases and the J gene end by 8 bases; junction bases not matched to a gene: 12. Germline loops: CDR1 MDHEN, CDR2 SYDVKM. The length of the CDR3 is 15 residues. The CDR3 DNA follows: TGTGCCAGCAGTCCCCGGGACAGGGCGATTTTGGGCTACACCTTC. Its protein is CASSPRDRAILGYTF.

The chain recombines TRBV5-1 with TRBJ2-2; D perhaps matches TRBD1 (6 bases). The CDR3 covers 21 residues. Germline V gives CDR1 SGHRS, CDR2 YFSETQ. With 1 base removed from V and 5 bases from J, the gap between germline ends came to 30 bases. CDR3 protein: CASSLLGARSGLGGWTGELFF. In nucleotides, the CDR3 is TGCGCCAGCAGCTTGTTGGGGGCGCGGAGCGGCCTCGGCGGGTGGACCGGGGAGCTGTTTTTT. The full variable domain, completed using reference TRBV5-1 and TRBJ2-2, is KAGVTQTPRYLIKTRGQQVTLSCSPISGHRSVSWYQQTPGQGLQFLFEYFSETQRNKGNFPGRFSGRQFSNSRSEMNVSTLELGDSALYLCASSLLGARSGLGGWTGELFFGEGSRLTVL.

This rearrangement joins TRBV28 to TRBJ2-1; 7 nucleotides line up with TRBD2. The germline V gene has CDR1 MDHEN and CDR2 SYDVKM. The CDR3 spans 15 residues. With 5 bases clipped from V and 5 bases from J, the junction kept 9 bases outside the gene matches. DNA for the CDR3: TGTGCCAGCAGTCCCTCGGGAGGCGGCAACAATGAGCAGTTCTTC. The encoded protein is CASSPSGGGNNEQFF.

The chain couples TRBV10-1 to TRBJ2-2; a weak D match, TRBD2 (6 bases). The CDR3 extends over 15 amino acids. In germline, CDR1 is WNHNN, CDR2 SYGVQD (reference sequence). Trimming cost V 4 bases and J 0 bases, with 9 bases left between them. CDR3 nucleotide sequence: TGCGCCAGCAGTGGGCGCGGGGCGAACACCGGGGAGCTGTTTTTT. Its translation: CASSGRGANTGELFF.

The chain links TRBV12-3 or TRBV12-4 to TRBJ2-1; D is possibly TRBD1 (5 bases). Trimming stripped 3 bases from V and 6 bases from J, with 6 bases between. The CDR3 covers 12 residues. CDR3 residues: CASSFGANEQFF. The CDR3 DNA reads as TGTGCCAGCAGTTTTGGGGCCAATGAGCAGTTCTTC.

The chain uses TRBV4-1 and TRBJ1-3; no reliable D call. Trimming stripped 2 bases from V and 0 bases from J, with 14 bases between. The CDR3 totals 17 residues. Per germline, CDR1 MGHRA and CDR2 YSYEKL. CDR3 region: CASSQLRGIDSGNTIYF. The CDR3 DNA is TGCGCCAGCAGCCAATTACGGGGAATTGACTCTGGAAACACCATATATTTT.

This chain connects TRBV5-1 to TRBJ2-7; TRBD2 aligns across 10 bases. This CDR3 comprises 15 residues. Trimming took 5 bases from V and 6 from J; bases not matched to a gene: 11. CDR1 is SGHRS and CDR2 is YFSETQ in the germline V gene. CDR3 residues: CASSQPRTSGIEQYF. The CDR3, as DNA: TGCGCCAGCAGTCAACCTCGGACTAGCGGAATCGAGCAGTACTTC. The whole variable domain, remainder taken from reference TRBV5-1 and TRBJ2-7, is KAGVTQTPRYLIKTRGQQVTLSCSPISGHRSVSWYQQTPGQGLQFLFEYFSETQRNKGNFPGRFSGRQFSNSRSEMNVSTLELGDSALYLCASSQPRTSGIEQYFGPGTRLTVT.